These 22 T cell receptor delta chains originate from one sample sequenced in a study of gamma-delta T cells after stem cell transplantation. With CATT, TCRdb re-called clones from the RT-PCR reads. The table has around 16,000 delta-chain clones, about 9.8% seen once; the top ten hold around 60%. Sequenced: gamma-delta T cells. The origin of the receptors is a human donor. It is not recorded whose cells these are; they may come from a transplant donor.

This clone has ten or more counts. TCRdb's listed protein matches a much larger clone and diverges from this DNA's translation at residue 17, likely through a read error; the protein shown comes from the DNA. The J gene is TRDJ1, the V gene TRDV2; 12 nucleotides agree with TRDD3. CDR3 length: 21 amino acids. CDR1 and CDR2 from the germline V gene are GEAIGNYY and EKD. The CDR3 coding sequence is TGTGCCTGTGACACCGTCACTGGGGGATACAACGGGACTTCGTACACCGCTAAACTCATCTTT. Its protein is CACDTVTGGYNGTSYTAKLIF.

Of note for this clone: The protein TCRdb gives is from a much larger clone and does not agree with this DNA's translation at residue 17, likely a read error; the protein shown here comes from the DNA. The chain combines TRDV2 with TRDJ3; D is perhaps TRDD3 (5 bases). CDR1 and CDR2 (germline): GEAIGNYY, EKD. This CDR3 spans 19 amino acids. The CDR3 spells CACDTVEESSSWDTRQTFF. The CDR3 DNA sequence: TGTGCCTGTGACACCGTCGAGGAATCCAGCTCCTGGGACACCCGACAGACGTTTTTC.

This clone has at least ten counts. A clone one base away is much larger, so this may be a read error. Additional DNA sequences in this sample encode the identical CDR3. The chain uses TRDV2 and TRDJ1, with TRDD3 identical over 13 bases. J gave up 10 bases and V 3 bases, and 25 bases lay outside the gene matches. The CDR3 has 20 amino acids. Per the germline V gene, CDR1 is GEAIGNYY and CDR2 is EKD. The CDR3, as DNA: TGTGCCTGTGACCTACTGGGGGATACGAGGCACACCTCGGGTTTAGGCGGACTCATCTTT. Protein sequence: CACDLLGDTRHTSGLGGLIF.

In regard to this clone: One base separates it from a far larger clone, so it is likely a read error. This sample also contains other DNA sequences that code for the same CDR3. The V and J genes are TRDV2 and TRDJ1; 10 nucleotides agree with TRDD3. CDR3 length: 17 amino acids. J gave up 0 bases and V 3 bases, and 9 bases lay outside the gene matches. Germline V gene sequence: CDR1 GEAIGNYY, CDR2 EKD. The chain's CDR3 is CACDLVGDTRNTDKLIF. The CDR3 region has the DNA TGTGCCTGTGACCTGGTGGGGGATACCCGAAACACCGATAAACTCATCTTT.

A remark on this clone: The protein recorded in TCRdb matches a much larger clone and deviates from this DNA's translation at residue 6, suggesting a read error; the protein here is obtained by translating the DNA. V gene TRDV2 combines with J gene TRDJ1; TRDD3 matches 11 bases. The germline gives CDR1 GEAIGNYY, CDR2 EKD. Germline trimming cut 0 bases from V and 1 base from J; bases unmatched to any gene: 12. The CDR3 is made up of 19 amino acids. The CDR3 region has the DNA TGTGCCTGTGACACCGCCCGCGTACTGGGGGATAGAGGCACCGATAAACTCATCTTT. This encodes CACDTARVLGDRGTDKLIF.

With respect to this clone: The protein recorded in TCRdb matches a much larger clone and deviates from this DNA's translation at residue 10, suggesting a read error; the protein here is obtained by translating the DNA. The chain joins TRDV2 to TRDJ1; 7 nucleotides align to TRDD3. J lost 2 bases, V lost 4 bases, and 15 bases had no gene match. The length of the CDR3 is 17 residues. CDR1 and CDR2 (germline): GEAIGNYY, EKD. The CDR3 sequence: CACERLGANPGTDKLIF. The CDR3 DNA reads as TGTGCCTGTGAGAGGCTGGGGGCGAACCCGGGTACCGATAAACTCATCTTT.

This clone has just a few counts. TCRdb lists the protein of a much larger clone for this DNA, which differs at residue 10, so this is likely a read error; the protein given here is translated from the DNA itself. The CDR3 DNA is TGTGCCTGTGACACGGTCGCAGGGCACCGAGGGGCCCCCAGGACCGATAAACTCATCTTT. Translated: CACDTVAGHRGAPRTDKLIF. The rearrangement uses TRDV2 and TRDJ1; no clear D gene. The V gene lost 1 base and the J gene lost 2 bases, with 28 bases spanning the gap. The germline V gene has CDR1 GEAIGNYY and CDR2 EKD. The CDR3 totals 20 residues.

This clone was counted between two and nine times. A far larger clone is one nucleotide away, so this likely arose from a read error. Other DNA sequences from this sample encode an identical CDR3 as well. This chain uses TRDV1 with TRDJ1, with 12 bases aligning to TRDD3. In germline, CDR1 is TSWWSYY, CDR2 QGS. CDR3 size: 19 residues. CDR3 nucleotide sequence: TGTGCTCTGGGGGAACTAGAGCCCCCCGACTGGGGGATACAGGATAAACTCATCTTT. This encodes CALGELEPPDWGIQDKLIF.

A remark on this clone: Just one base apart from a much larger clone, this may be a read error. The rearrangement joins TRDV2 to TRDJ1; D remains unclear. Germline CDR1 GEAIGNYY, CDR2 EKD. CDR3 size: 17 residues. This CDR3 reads CAFDTGVELAYTDKLIF. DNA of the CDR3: TGTGCCTTTGACACAGGCGTGGAGCTGGCCTACACCGATAAACTCATCTTT.

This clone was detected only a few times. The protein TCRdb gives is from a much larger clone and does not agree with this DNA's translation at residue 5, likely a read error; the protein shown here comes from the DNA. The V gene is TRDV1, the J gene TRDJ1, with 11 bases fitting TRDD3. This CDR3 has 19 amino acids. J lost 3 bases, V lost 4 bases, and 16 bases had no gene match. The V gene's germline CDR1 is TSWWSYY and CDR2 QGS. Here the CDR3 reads CALGALGLFSGGYPDKLIF. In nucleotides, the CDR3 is TGTGCTCTTGGGGCACTTGGCCTTTTCTCTGGGGGATACCCCGATAAACTCATCTTT.

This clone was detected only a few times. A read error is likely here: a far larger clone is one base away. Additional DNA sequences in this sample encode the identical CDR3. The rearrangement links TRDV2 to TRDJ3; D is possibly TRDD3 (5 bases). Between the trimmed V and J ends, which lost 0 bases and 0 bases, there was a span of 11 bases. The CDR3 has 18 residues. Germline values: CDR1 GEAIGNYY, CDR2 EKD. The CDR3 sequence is CACDTGGSGSWDTRQMFF. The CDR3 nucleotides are TGTGCCTGTGACACCGGGGGGTCCGGCTCCTGGGACACCCGACAGATGTTTTTC.

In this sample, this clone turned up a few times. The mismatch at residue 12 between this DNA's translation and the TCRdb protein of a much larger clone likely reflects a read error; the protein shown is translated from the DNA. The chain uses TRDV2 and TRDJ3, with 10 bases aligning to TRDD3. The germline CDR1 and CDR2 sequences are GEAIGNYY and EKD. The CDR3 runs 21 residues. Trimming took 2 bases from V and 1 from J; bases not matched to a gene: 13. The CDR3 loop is CACDNAVLGDKASWDTRQMFF. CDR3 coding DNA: TGTGCCTGTGACAATGCCGTCCTGGGGGATAAGGCGTCCTGGGACACCCGACAGATGTTTTTC.

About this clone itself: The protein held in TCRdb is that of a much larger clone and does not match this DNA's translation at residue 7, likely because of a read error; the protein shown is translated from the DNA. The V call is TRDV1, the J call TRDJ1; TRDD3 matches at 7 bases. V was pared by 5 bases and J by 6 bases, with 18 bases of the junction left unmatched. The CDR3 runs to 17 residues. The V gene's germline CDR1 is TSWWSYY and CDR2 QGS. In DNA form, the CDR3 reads TGTGCTCTTGGGTCGCCCTGTTCCTCGTACTGGGGAAATAAACTCATCTTT. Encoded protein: CALGSPCSSYWGNKLIF.

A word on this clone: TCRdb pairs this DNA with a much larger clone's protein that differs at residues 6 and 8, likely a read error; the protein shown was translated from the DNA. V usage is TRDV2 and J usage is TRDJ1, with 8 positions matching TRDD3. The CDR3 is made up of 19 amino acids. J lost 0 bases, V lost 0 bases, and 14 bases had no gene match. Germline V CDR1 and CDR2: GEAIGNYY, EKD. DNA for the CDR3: TGTGCCTGTGACACCTGGGTTTGGCTGGGGGAAAAGTACACCGATAAACTCATCTTT. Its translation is CACDTWVWLGEKYTDKLIF.

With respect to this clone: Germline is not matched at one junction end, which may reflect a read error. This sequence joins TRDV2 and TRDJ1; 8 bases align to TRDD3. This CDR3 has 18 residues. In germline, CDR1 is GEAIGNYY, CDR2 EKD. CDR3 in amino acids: CAYDTTRDTGIQGDKLIF. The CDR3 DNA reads TGTGCCTATGACACCACTCGAGACACGGGGATACAGGGCGATAAACTCATCTTT.

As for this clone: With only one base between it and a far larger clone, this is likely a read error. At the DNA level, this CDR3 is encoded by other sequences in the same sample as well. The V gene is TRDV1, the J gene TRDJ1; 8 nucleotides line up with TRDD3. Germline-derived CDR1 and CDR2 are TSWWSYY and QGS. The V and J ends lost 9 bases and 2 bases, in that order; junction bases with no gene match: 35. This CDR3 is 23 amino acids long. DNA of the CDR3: TGTGCTCTGCCAGGGGACGGCCCACTGCCGACCATGGGGGATCCCATCGAGACCGATAAACTCATCTTT. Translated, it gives CALPGDGPLPTMGDPIETDKLIF.

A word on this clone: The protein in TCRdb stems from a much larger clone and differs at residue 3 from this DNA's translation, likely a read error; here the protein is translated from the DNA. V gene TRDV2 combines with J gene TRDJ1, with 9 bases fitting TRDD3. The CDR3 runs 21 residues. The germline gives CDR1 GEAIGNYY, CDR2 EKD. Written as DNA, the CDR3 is TGTGCCTATGACACCGTTCAAAAAAGTCTGGGGGATGAAACGTACACCGATAAACTCATCTTT. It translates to CAYDTVQKSLGDETYTDKLIF.

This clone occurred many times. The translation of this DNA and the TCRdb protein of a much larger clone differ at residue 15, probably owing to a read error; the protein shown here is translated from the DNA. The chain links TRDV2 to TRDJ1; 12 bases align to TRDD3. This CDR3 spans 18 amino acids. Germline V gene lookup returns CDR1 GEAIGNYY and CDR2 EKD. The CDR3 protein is CACDMLSGGYAGADRLIF. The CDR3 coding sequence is TGTGCCTGTGACATGCTATCTGGGGGATACGCGGGGGCCGATAGACTCATCTTT.

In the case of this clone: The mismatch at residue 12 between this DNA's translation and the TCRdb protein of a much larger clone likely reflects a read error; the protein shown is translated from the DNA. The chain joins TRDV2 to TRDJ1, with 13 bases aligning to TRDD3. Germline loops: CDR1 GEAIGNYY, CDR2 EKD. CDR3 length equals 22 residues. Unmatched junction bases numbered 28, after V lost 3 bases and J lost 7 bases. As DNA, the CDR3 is TGTGCCTGTGACCCTCTCGGCCTTCCTACGGATGGGGGTACTGGGGGATACGGTAAACTCATCTTT. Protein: CACDPLGLPTDGGTGGYGKLIF.

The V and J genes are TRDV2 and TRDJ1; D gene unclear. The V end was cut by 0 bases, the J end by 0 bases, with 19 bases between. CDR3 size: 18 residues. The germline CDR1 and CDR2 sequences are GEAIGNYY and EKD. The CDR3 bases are TGTGCCTGTGACACCAGTGGCGTGGAGAGTCCGTACACCGATAAACTCATCTTT. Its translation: CACDTSGVESPYTDKLIF.

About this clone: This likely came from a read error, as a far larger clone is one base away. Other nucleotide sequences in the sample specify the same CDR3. The DNA for the CDR3 is TGTGCCTGTGACCAGCTGGGGATACCCACTGATAAACTCATCTTT. Protein product: CACDQLGIPTDKLIF. The chain joins TRDV2 to TRDJ1; 8 bases align to TRDD3. The CDR3 is 15 amino acids. Germline trimming cut 3 bases from V and 5 bases from J; bases unmatched to any gene: 10. CDR1 and CDR2 (germline): GEAIGNYY, EKD.

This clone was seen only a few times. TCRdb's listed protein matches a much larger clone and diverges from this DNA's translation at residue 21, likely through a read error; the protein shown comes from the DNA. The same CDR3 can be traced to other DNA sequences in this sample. CDR3 sequence: CACDTVGTGGYTHSEYTDKLTF. CDR3 coding DNA: TGTGCCTGTGACACGGTGGGAACTGGGGGATACACTCACTCAGAGTACACCGATAAACTCACCTTT. This sequence joins TRDV2 and TRDJ1; the match to TRDD3 covers 12 bases. This CDR3 contains 22 residues. The germline gives CDR1 GEAIGNYY, CDR2 EKD.